Below are 17 T cell receptor beta chains sequenced from a single sample in a study of T cells in Graves' hyperthyroidism and ophthalmopathy. Researchers took RNA transcripts and amplified the TCR beta CDR3 regions from them. In the first-round RT-PCR of the TCR CDR3, the HTBI primer set was used. Each CDR3 protein is one row after TCRdb ran MiXCR on the multiplex PCR reads. This sample has 550,000 to 600,000 distinct CDR3 sequences; 35% to 55% occur once, and the top ten carry under 20%. Sequencing was carried out using peripheral blood or thyroid tissue (not recorded which). These receptors originate from an adult woman with Graves' disease, either hyperthyroidism or ophthalmopathy (not recorded which).

CDR3 sequence reads: CASSPRTVKQETQYF. The DNA of the CDR3 is TGTGCCAGCTCACCGCGGACAGTGAAACAAGAGACCCAGTACTTC. The V call is TRBV18, the J call TRBJ2-5, with D possibly matching TRBD1 (6 bases). Germline loops: CDR1 KGHSH, CDR2 LQKENI. Trimming pared 3 bases from V and 2 bases from J, leaving 13 bases between. This CDR3 has 15 residues.

The rearrangement uses TRBV7-9 and TRBJ2-5; D may be TRBD1 (7 bases). The CDR3 sequence is 14 residues long. V lost 5 bases and J lost 5, with 15 bases in between. Germline-derived CDR1 and CDR2 are SEHNR and FQNEAQ (reference sequence). CDR3 protein: CASSIGQAGETQYF. In nucleotides, the CDR3 is TGTGCCAGCAGCATCGGACAGGCGGGGGAGACCCAGTACTTC. Drawing the rest from reference TRBV7-9 and TRBJ2-5, the complete variable domain is DTGVSQNPRHKITKRGQNVTFRCDPISEHNRLYWYRQTLGQGPEFLTYFQNEAQLEKSRLLSDRFSAERPKGSFSTLEIQRTEQGDSAMYLCASSIGQAGETQYFGPGTRLLVL.

This clonotype has more than one count but fewer than ten. The chain combines TRBV7-2 with TRBJ1-1; D is uncertain. Trimming cost V 4 bases and J 11 bases, with 17 bases left between them. Germline V gene data show CDR1 as SGHTA and CDR2 as FQGNSA. CDR3 size: 13 residues. The CDR3 sequence is CASSSAIRSVAFF. In DNA, the CDR3 is TGTGCCAGCAGCTCGGCCATACGATCCGTGGCTTTCTTT.

The chain combines TRBV10-3 with TRBJ2-7; D possibly corresponds to TRBD1 (5 bases). Trimming took off 7 bases at V and 3 bases at J, with 16 bases between the two ends. The CDR3 consists of 14 residues. Germline assignment: CDR1 ENHRY and CDR2 SYGVKD. The CDR3, as DNA: TGTGCCATCAAACGTGGTCAGGGCGACTACGAGCAGTACTTC. The encoded protein is CAIKRGQGDYEQYF.

The gene calls are TRBV28 and TRBJ1-4; D uncertain. CDR3 size: 14 residues. Germline-derived CDR1 and CDR2 are MDHEN and SYDVKM. The V end lost 5 bases, the J end lost 4 bases, and 11 bases lay between the germline ends. CDR3 loop: CASSPGEGNEKLFF. The DNA of the CDR3 is TGTGCCAGCAGTCCGGGTGAGGGTAATGAAAAACTGTTTTTT.

In this sample, this clonotype turned up a few times. This sequence joins TRBV12-3 or TRBV12-4 and TRBJ1-2; D gene uncertain. Trimming left V 7 bases short and J 8 bases short, with 20 bases between. CDR3 length: 14 residues. As DNA, the CDR3 is TGTGCCAGCACTATCCGCCGACGGAGAGAGGGCTACACCTTC. It specifies CASTIRRRREGYTF.

This clonotype was counted ten times or more. V usage is TRBV7-3 and J usage is TRBJ1-6; TRBD1 is a possible D gene (5 bases). Germline CDR1 and CDR2: SGHTA and FQGTGA. V was shortened by 2 bases and J by 7 bases, with 12 bases between the two germline ends. The CDR3 loop spans 15 amino acids. CDR3 in amino acids: CASSLDGRENSPLHF. In DNA, the CDR3 is TGTGCCAGCAGCTTAGATGGCAGGGAAAATTCACCCCTCCACTTT.

Remarks on this clonotype: This clone may be a read error of a much larger clone one base away. J is TRBJ1-1 and V is TRBV4-1, with a weak D call TRBD1 (6 bases). Germline assignment: CDR1 MGHRA and CDR2 YSYEKL. The CDR3 is made up of 15 amino acids. The V gene lost 0 bases and the J gene lost 4 bases, with 12 bases spanning the gap. The CDR3, as DNA: TGCGCCAGCAGCCAAGATCGGGGGCGAGTCACTGAAGCTTTCTTT. It codes for CASSQDRGRVTEAFF.

The rearrangement links TRBV6-1 to TRBJ2-5, with 8 bases lining up with TRBD2. The CDR3 extends over 13 amino acids. V shed 8 bases, J shed 7 bases, and the junction held 9 bases outside the gene matches. The germline gives CDR1 MNHNS, CDR2 SASEGT. CDR3 loop: CASLGNAGGTQYF. In nucleotides, the CDR3 is TGTGCCAGCCTAGGCAATGCGGGGGGGACCCAGTACTTC.

The chain combines TRBV25-1 with TRBJ2-7, with 11 bases lining up with TRBD1. The V segment lost 3 bases and the J segment 9 bases; nucleotides outside the gene matches: 4. Germline-derived CDR1 and CDR2 are MGHDK and SYGVNS. The CDR3 is 13 amino acids. The CDR3 protein is CASSEGGQGAQYF. The DNA for the CDR3 is TGTGCCAGCAGTGAGGGAGGACAGGGGGCGCAGTACTTC.

The chain carries TRBV5-1 and TRBJ2-7; D unresolved. The V end lost 4 bases, the J end lost 3 bases, and 11 bases lay between the germline ends. There are 13 residues in the CDR3. Germline V gene lookup returns CDR1 SGHRS and CDR2 YFSETQ. CDR3: CASSRWGVYEQYF. The CDR3 DNA reads TGCGCCAGCAGCCGCTGGGGTGTCTACGAGCAGTACTTC.

This clonotype was found a few times. The chain combines TRBV15 with TRBJ1-5; D gene uncertain. This CDR3 spans 13 amino acids. V was shortened by 5 bases and J by 6 bases, with 11 bases between the two germline ends. Looked up from germline, CDR1 is LNHNV and CDR2 is YYDKDF (reference sequence). This CDR3 is CATSVRTGQPQHF. In nucleotides, the CDR3 is TGTGCCACCAGCGTAAGGACGGGTCAGCCCCAGCATTTT.

This clonotype was counted a single time. The limits of the CDR3 on the DNA are not certain, so only TCRdb's listed CDR3 is given. The chain uses TRBV7-9 and TRBJ2-2; the table gives TRBD1 as D, unverified against the DNA. The germline V gene has CDR1 SEHNR and CDR2 FQNEAQ (reference sequence). The CDR3 is made up of 20 amino acids, end residues included. CDR3 residues: CASSFYICSARDGRTGELFF.

This clonotype has at least ten counts. V gene TRBV20-1 combines with J gene TRBJ1-6; TRBD1 matches 9 bases. The CDR3 has 13 amino acids. After removal of 4 bases from V and 7 bases from J, the junction contained 2 bases not matched to a gene. In germline, CDR1 is DFQATT, CDR2 SNEGSKA (reference sequence). The CDR3 is CSATQGANSPLHF. CDR3 nucleotides: TGCAGTGCTACACAGGGGGCCAATTCACCCCTCCACTTT.

The chain has TRBV6-6 and TRBJ1-1; the D is unclear. Trimming removed 3 bases from V and 1 base from J, with 9 bases in between. There are 14 residues in the CDR3. CDR1 is MNHNY and CDR2 is SVGAGI in the germline V gene (reference sequence). Written as DNA, the CDR3 is TGTGCCAGCAGTTATGAAGGAGGGAACACTGAAGCTTTCTTT. Translation gives CASSYEGGNTEAFF.

DNA of the CDR3: TGTGCCAGCAGCACCCGACCAGCGGGTGCGAGGTTTTTTCCAGATACGCAGTATTTT. Translation gives CASSTRPAGARFFPDTQYF. The chain joins TRBV7-2 to TRBJ2-3, with D possibly TRBD2 on 6 matching bases. Germline V lookup: CDR1 SGHTA, CDR2 FQGNSA. V was cut by 5 bases and J by 4 bases, with 28 bases left in between. The CDR3 is 19 residues long. Drawing the rest from reference TRBV7-2 and TRBJ2-3, the complete variable domain is GAGVSQSPSNKVTEKGKDVELRCDPISGHTALYWYRQSLGQGLEFLIYFQGNSAPDKSGLPSDRFSAERTGGSVSTLTIQRTQQEDSAVYLCASSTRPAGARFFPDTQYFGPGTRLTVL.

The chain joins TRBV12-5 to TRBJ2-2; unclear D gene. The germline gives CDR1 LGHNT, CDR2 FRNRAP. The CDR3 totals 13 residues. V gave up 3 bases and J gave up 4 bases, with 6 bases separating them. The CDR3 loop reads CASGLELTGELFF. CDR3 in DNA: TGTGCTAGTGGTTTAGAGCTCACCGGGGAGCTGTTTTTT.